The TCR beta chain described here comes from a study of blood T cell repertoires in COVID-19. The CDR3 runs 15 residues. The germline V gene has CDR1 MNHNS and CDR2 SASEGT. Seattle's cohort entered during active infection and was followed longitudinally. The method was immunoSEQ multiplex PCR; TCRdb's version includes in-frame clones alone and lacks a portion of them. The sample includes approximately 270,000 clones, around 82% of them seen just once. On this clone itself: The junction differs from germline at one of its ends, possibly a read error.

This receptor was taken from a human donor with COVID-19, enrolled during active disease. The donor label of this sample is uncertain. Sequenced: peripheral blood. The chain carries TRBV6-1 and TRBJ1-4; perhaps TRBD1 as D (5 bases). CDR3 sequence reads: CANSEEGRSNEKLFF. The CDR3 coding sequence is TGTGCCAACAGTGAAGAGGGGAGGTCTAATGAAAAACTGTTTTTT.